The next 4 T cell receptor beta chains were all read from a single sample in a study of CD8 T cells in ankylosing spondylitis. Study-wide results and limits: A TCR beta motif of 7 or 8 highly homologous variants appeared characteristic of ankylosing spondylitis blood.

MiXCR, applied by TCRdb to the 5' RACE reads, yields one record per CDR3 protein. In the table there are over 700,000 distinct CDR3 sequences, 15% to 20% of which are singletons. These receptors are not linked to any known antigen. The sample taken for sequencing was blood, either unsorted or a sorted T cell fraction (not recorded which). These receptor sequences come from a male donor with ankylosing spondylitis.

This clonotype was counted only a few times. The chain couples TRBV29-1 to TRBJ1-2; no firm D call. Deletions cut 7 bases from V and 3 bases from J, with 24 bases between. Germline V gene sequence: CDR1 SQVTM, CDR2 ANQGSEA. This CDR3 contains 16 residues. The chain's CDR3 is CSALSLQDGNYYGYTF. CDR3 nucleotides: TGCAGCGCCCTGAGCCTCCAGGACGGGAATTACTATGGCTACACCTTC. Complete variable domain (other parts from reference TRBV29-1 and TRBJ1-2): SAVISQKPSRDICQRGTSLTIQCQVDSQVTMMFWYRQQPGQSLTLIATANQGSEATYESGFVIDKFPISRPNLTFSTLTVSNMSPEDSSIYLCSALSLQDGNYYGYTFGSGTRLTVV.

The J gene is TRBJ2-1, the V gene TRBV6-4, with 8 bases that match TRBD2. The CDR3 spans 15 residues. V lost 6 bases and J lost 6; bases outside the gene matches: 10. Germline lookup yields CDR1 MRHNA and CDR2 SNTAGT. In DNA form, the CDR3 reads TGTGCCAGCAGCGGGAGGGCCGGCAATACCAATGAGCAGTTCTTC. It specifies CASSGRAGNTNEQFF.

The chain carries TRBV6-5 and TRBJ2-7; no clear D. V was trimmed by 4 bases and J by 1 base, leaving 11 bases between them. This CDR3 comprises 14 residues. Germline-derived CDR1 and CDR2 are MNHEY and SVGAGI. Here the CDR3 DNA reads TGTGCCAGCAGTTCGGACCCGAGATCCTACGAGCAGTACTTC. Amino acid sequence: CASSSDPRSYEQYF.

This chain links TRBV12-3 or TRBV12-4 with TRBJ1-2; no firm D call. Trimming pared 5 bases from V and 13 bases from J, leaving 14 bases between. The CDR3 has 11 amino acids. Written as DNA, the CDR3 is TGTGCCAGCAGTCAAACTTATACCCTCACCTTC. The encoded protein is CASSQTYTLTF.